A selection of T cell receptor beta chains follows, all from one sample in a study of cytomegalovirus exposure and HLA in healthy donors. The data were produced by immunoSEQ multiplex PCR, yet TCRdb's version contains in-frame clones alone and is incomplete. The sample holds under 150,000 clones, roughly 73% seen once. The sequenced sample was PBMCs. These receptors all come from a male donor in good health and CMV-seronegative. Each CDR3 is given with its conserved first and last residue. D genes are given only for firm matches. Expanded clones are given a class, and other clones once, few, many or no size at all.

abundance	v_gene	len	j_gene	d_gene	CDR3aa	CDR3nt
-	TRBV19	14	TRBJ2-7	-	CASTNTGSFYEQYF	TGTGCCAGTACCAATACGGGGAGTTTCTACGAGCAGTACTTC
-	TRBV21-1	14	TRBJ2-1	-	CASRVRTGGNEQFF	TGTGCCAGCAGAGTCCGGACAGGGGGCAATGAGCAGTTCTTC
-	TRBV5-8	15	TRBJ2-3	TRBD1	CASSLDRGTTDTQYF	TGTGCCAGCAGTCTGGACAGGGGGACGACAGATACGCAGTATTTT
-	TRBV9	15	TRBJ2-5	-	CASSVLTGIEETQYF	TGTGCCAGCAGCGTCCTAACAGGGATAGAAGAGACCCAGTACTTC
-	TRBV30	12	TRBJ2-2	-	CARGQNTGELFF	TGTGCCAGGGGACAGAACACCGGGGAGCTGTTTTTT
-	TRBV7-8	17	TRBJ2-6	TRBD1	CASSHQGDRAGANVLTF	TGTGCCAGCAGCCATCAAGGGGACAGGGCTGGGGCCAACGTCCTGACTTTC
-	TRBV29-1	15	TRBJ2-3	-	CSVEDRKTSPDTQYF	TGCAGCGTTGAAGATCGGAAGACTAGTCCAGATACGCAGTATTTT
-	TRBV9	15	TRBJ2-2	-	CASSVDRTNTGELFF	TGTGCCAGCAGCGTAGACAGGACGAACACCGGGGAGCTGTTTTTT
once	TRBV6-5	16	TRBJ2-3	-	CASSYSSGSSTDTQYF	TGTGCCAGCAGTTACTCGAGCGGGTCTAGCACAGATACGCAGTATTTT
-	TRBV5-1	14	TRBJ2-3	TRBD2	CATGLAGDTDTQYF	TGCGCCACCGGACTAGCGGGGGACACAGATACGCAGTATTTT
few	TRBV7-9	12	TRBJ1-1	-	CASSPGDTEAFF	TGTGCCAGCAGCCCCGGAGACACTGAAGCTTTCTTT
-	TRBV7-3	13	TRBJ1-2	-	CASSLDSGGGYTF	TGTGCCAGCAGCTTAGACTCGGGGGGTGGCTACACCTTC
few	TRBV2	14	TRBJ1-2	-	CASSYNRALVGYTF	TGTGCCAGCAGTTACAACAGGGCCCTGGTAGGCTACACCTTC
-	TRBV18	18	TRBJ1-2	-	CASSPPQMTFRENYGYTF	TGTGCCAGCTCACCACCGCAAATGACGTTTCGGGAAAACTATGGCTACACCTTC
-	TRBV11-2	15	TRBJ2-2	-	CASGRGRSNTGELFF	TGTGCCAGCGGGAGGGGGAGATCGAACACCGGGGAGCTGTTTTTT
few	TRBV6-6	14	TRBJ1-4	TRBD1	CASSTPQGNEKLFF	TGTGCCAGCAGTACGCCACAGGGGAATGAAAAACTGTTTTTT
-	TRBV27	13	TRBJ1-2	-	CASSPGQLYGYTF	TGTGCCAGCAGTCCCGGACAGCTCTATGGCTACACCTTC
-	TRBV25-1	15	TRBJ2-7	-	CASSVDGGPTYEQYF	TGTGCCAGCAGTGTGGACGGGGGGCCGACATACGAGCAGTACTTC
-	TRBV7-9	15	TRBJ2-1	-	CASSLNLGGYNEQFF	TGTGCCAGCAGCTTAAATTTGGGGGGTTACAATGAGCAGTTCTTC
once	TRBV7-2	14	TRBJ1-1	-	CASSLDGVSTEAFF	TGTGCCAGCAGCTTAGACGGGGTGAGCACTGAAGCTTTCTTT
once	TRBV28	15	TRBJ1-3	TRBD1	CASSSTGGRGNTIYF	TGTGCCAGCAGTTCTACAGGGGGCAGAGGAAACACCATATATTTT
-	TRBV5-6	18	TRBJ2-6	-	CASSLVGRADSGANVLTF	TGTGCCAGCAGCTTGGTTGGCAGGGCGGACTCTGGGGCCAACGTCCTGACTTTC
few	TRBV4-3	14	TRBJ1-1	-	CASSPYEGTTEAFF	TGCGCCAGCAGCCCCTATGAGGGAACCACTGAAGCTTTCTTT
once	TRBV5-1	13	TRBJ2-5	-	CASSLDSPPTQYF	TGCGCCAGCAGCTTGGATAGCCCGCCGACCCAGTACTTC